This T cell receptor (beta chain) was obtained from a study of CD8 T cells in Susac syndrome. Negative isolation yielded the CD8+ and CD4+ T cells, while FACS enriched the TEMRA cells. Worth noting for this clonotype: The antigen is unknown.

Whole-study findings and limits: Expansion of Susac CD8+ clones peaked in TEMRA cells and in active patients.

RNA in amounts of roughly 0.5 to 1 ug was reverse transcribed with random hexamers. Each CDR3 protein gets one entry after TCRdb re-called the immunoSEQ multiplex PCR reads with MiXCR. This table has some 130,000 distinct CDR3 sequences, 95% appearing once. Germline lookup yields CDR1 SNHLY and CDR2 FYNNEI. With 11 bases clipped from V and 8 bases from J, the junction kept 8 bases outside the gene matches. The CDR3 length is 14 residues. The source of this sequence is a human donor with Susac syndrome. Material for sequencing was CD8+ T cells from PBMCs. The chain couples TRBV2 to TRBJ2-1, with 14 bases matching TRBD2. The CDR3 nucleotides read TGTGCCGCAACCGGGACTAGCGGGAGATATGAGCAGTTCTTC. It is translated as CAATGTSGRYEQFF.